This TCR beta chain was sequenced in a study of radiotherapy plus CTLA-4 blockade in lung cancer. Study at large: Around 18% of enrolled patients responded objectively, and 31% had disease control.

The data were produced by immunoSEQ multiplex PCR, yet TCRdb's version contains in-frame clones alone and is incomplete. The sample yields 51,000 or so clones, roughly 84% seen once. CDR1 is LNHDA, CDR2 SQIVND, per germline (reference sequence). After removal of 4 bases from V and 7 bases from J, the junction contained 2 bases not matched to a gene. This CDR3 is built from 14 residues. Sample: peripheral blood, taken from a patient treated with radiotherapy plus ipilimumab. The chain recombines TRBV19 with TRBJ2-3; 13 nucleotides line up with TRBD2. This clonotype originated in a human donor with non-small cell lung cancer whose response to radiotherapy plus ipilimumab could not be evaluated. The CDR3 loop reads CASSTTSGGNTQYF. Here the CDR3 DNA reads TGTGCCAGTAGTACGACTAGCGGGGGGAATACGCAGTATTTT.